This T cell receptor (beta chain) is from a study of T cell responses to AZD1222 COVID-19 vaccine. The assay was immunoSEQ multiplex PCR, and TCRdb's table has in-frame clones only and misses some. This sample has approximately 90,000 clones, with roughly nine tenths found just once. To note about this clone: What it recognizes is unknown.

Overall study results and limits: Baseline testing showed seropositivity in only a handful of AZD1222 recipients.

This receptor was identified in an adult in good health. This sample comprised peripheral blood, obtained on day 0 of AZD1222 vaccination.

CDR3 coding DNA: TGTGCCAGCAGCCCTAGCACCGGGGAGCTGTTTTTT. As protein: CASSPSTGELFF. This chain uses TRBV5-6 with TRBJ2-2; D remains ambiguous. V shed 4 bases and J shed 4 bases, with 5 bases lying between them. Germline V gives CDR1 SGHDT, CDR2 YYEEEE. This CDR3 is 12 amino acids long.